These 32 T cell receptor beta chains came from one sample sequenced in a study of Ad26.COV2.S vaccination and SARS-CoV-2 variants. Treatment indicated: roughly 19 received Ad26.COV2.S at low or high dose, single or two shots; roughly 5 received placebo; per-sample allocation not given. Following the first vaccine or placebo injection, samples were taken on day 63. Profiled with immunoSEQ multiplex PCR; TCRdb holds only in-frame clones, not every one. The data hold 440,000 or so clones, with about nine tenths observed a single time. Sequenced material: peripheral blood, taken in a trial of Ad26.COV2.S vaccine versus placebo. The receptor source for this set is a person between 18 and 59 years old who received the Ad26.COV2.S COVID-19 vaccine or a placebo.

This clone was recorded only once. Sequence at one end of the junction differs from germline and may be a read error. This chain connects TRBV19 to TRBJ1-1, with D unclear. CDR1 is LNHDA and CDR2 is SQIVND in the germline V gene (reference sequence). The CDR3 is 13 amino acids. CDR3 sequence: CASNIDGNTEAFF. The CDR3 DNA reads TGTGCCAGTAATATAGACGGCAACACTGAAGCTTTCTTT.

This chain joins TRBV2 and TRBJ2-7; no clear D. The V gene's germline CDR1 is SNHLY and CDR2 FYNNEI. The CDR3 covers 13 residues. V shed 7 bases and J shed 2 bases, with 12 bases lying between them. The CDR3 reads CASIRVGAYEQYF. CDR3 coding DNA: TGTGCCAGCATCCGAGTTGGTGCCTACGAGCAGTACTTC.

This clone was seen a handful of times. This chain joins TRBV6-2 or TRBV6-3 and TRBJ1-5, with a weak D call TRBD1 (6 bases). V dropped 5 bases and J dropped 15 bases, with 17 bases sitting between them. Looked up from germline, CDR1 is MNHEY and CDR2 is SVGEGT. The CDR3 is 12 amino acids. For the CDR3, the DNA is TGTGCCAGCAGTCAAGCCAGGGGCACGGGGCATTTT. It encodes CASSQARGTGHF.

The chain is built from TRBV6-4 and TRBJ2-2; 8 bases fit TRBD2. The CDR3 runs to 15 residues. CDR1 and CDR2 (germline): MRHNA, SNTAGT. V gave up 3 bases and J gave up 4 bases; unmatched junction bases: 4. The DNA of the CDR3 is TGTGCCAGCAGTGAGGTAGCGGGAACCACCGGGGAGCTGTTTTTT. Amino acid sequence: CASSEVAGTTGELFF.

The chain has TRBV27 and TRBJ2-5, with 11 bases lining up with TRBD2. The V gene's germline CDR1 is MNHEY and CDR2 SMNVEV (reference sequence). V dropped 2 bases and J dropped 6; count of bases not matched to a gene: 8. CDR3 length equals 16 residues. CDR3 in amino acids: CASSLVSSGGVQTQYF. The CDR3 coding sequence is TGTGCCAGCAGTTTAGTTAGTAGCGGGGGGGTTCAGACCCAGTACTTC.

J is TRBJ1-1 and V is TRBV7-9; D is unresolved. V lost 3 bases and J lost 0, with 8 bases in between. The CDR3 is made up of 14 amino acids. Germline loops: CDR1 SEHNR, CDR2 FQNEAQ (reference sequence). CDR3 loop: CASSFLQLNTEAFF. The CDR3 DNA reads TGTGCCAGCAGCTTTCTCCAATTGAACACTGAAGCTTTCTTT.

This clone was counted a single time. The rearrangement links TRBV27 to TRBJ1-5, with D possibly TRBD1 on 5 matching bases. Trimming shortened V by 1 base and J by 5 bases, and 6 bases separated the two germline ends. This CDR3 spans 13 amino acids. Germline V lookup: CDR1 MNHEY, CDR2 SMNVEV (reference sequence). The CDR3 here is CASSLLGDQPQHF. CDR3 DNA sequence: TGTGCCAGCAGTTTATTGGGGGATCAGCCCCAGCATTTT.

This clone was seen once. The chain joins TRBV19 to TRBJ2-3; the D gene could be TRBD1 or TRBD2 (5 bases each). CDR1 LNHDA and CDR2 SQIVND come from the germline V gene (reference sequence). V was trimmed by 5 bases and J by 0 bases, leaving 12 bases between them. This CDR3 spans 15 amino acids. CDR3 coding DNA: TGTGCCAGTAGTCCCCTTGGGGGTAGCACAGATACGCAGTATTTT. Protein product: CASSPLGGSTDTQYF.

The gene calls are TRBV3-1 (or the pseudogene TRBV3-2) and TRBJ2-7, with D tentatively TRBD1 (5 bases). The CDR3 loop spans 13 amino acids. With 1 base removed from V and 7 bases from J, the gap between germline ends came to 11 bases. CDR1 is LGHDT and CDR2 is YNNKEL in the germline V gene (reference sequence). CDR3 nucleotides: TGTGCCAGCAGCCAAGCCAGGGTGGGGGAGCAGTACTTC. Its protein product is CASSQARVGEQYF.

This chain uses TRBV3-1 (or the pseudogene TRBV3-2) with TRBJ2-5, with no clear D. Germline V gene lookup returns CDR1 LGHDT and CDR2 YNNKEL (reference sequence). The germline V and J ends were trimmed by 5 bases and 7 bases, with 11 bases remaining between them. The CDR3 runs to 12 residues. In DNA form, the CDR3 reads TGTGCCAGCAGCTCGCCCCCGCGGACCCAGTACTTC. Amino acids: CASSSPPRTQYF.

CDR3 loop: CASSQAVGQVYSPLHF. Here the CDR3 DNA reads TGCGCCAGCAGCCAAGCGGTGGGACAGGTGTATTCACCCCTCCACTTT. The chain carries TRBV4-3 and TRBJ1-6; 8 positions match TRBD1. The CDR3 runs 16 residues. The germline V gene encodes CDR1 LGHNA and CDR2 YSLEER. V lost 1 base, J lost 8 bases, and 7 bases stayed unmatched.

As DNA, the CDR3 is TGTGCCAGCAGTTCTTGGGACATCCTGAACACTGAAGCTTTCTTT. Its translation is CASSSWDILNTEAFF. This chain uses TRBV7-9 with TRBJ1-1; D possibly corresponds to TRBD1 (6 bases). Trimming shortened V by 6 bases and J by 0 bases, and 14 bases separated the two germline ends. CDR3 length: 15 residues. The V gene's germline CDR1 is SEHNR and CDR2 FQNEAQ (reference sequence).

This chain links TRBV5-6 with TRBJ1-4; perhaps TRBD1 as D (5 bases). The CDR3 covers 15 residues. In germline, CDR1 is SGHDT, CDR2 YYEEEE. Trimming left V 4 bases short and J 5 bases short, with 15 bases between. The CDR3 loop is CASSRGADRNEKLFF. DNA for the CDR3: TGTGCCAGCAGCCGCGGGGCAGACAGAAATGAAAAACTGTTTTTT.

The chain has TRBV30 and TRBJ2-2, with D tentatively TRBD2 (6 bases). V was trimmed by 3 bases and J by 6 bases, leaving 11 bases between them. CDR3 length equals 13 residues. The germline V gene has CDR1 GTSNPN and CDR2 SVGIG (reference sequence). The CDR3 spells CAWRGRGAGELFF. The DNA of the CDR3 is TGTGCCTGGAGGGGGCGGGGCGCCGGGGAGCTGTTTTTT.

The rearrangement uses TRBV19 and TRBJ2-3, with 7 positions matching TRBD2. CDR3 size: 16 residues. The V and J ends lost 2 bases and 2 bases, in that order; junction bases with no gene match: 7. The germline gives CDR1 LNHDA, CDR2 SQIVND (reference sequence). This CDR3 is CASSIRGGGFTDTQYF. The CDR3 region has the DNA TGTGCCAGTAGTATAAGGGGCGGGGGATTCACAGATACGCAGTATTTT.

This rearrangement joins TRBV11-3 to TRBJ2-3; D could derive from TRBD1 or TRBD2 (5 bases each). The CDR3 runs to 15 residues. The V gene lost 5 bases and the J gene lost 1 base, with 13 bases spanning the gap. Germline loops: CDR1 SGHNT, CDR2 YENEEA. CDR3: CASSKRGTGTDTQYF. The CDR3 DNA reads as TGTGCCAGCAGCAAAAGAGGGACCGGCACAGATACGCAGTATTTT.

The chain links TRBV19 to TRBJ2-1; 7 nucleotides agree with TRBD2. CDR3 size: 14 residues. CDR1 LNHDA and CDR2 SQIVND come from the germline V gene (reference sequence). J lost 0 bases, V lost 10 bases, and 6 bases had no gene match. The CDR3 DNA follows: TGTGCCACTACATCTAGCGGCTCCTACAATGAGCAGTTCTTC. Its protein product is CATTSSGSYNEQFF.

V gene TRBV2 combines with J gene TRBJ1-6; no clear D gene. Germline V gives CDR1 SNHLY, CDR2 FYNNEI. The V and J ends lost 4 bases and 8 bases respectively, with 12 bases between them. The CDR3 consists of 14 residues. The DNA for the CDR3 is TGTGCCAGCAGTGTTCTGGAGTCGGATTCACCCCTCCACTTT. Translation gives CASSVLESDSPLHF.

The J gene is TRBJ2-4, the V gene TRBV19; the D call may be TRBD1 or TRBD2 (5 bases each). The germline V gene encodes CDR1 LNHDA and CDR2 SQIVND (reference sequence). V was shortened by 5 bases and J by 0 bases, with 8 bases between the two germline ends. The CDR3 contains 14 residues. The CDR3 DNA reads as TGTGCCAGTAGTTGGGGGACAGCCAAAAACATTCAGTACTTC. Translation: CASSWGTAKNIQYF.

The chain couples TRBV9 to TRBJ2-2; the D is unclear. V was clipped by 4 bases and J by 4 bases, with 11 bases between them. Germline V gives CDR1 SGDLS, CDR2 YYNGEE. The CDR3 is made up of 14 amino acids. The CDR3 nucleotides are TGTGCCAGCAGCCCGGTCCCGGGCACCGGGGAGCTGTTTTTT. It encodes CASSPVPGTGELFF.

The chain has TRBV30 and TRBJ1-6; no clear D. CDR1 GTSNPN and CDR2 SVGIG come from the germline V gene (reference sequence). This CDR3 comprises 13 residues. Trimming cost V 5 bases and J 4 bases, with 9 bases left between them. CDR3 residues: CAWQAGYNSPLHF. The CDR3 DNA is TGTGCCTGGCAAGCAGGATATAATTCACCCCTCCACTTT.

The V and J genes are TRBV2 and TRBJ1-1, with D maybe TRBD1 (5 bases). Trimming shortened V by 9 bases and J by 4 bases, and 15 bases separated the two germline ends. Per germline, CDR1 SNHLY and CDR2 FYNNEI. The CDR3 loop spans 13 amino acids. The CDR3 spells CARGQGEGTEAFF. CDR3 nucleotide sequence: TGTGCCAGAGGGCAGGGTGAAGGCACTGAAGCTTTCTTT.

There are a few counts of this clone. The V and J genes are TRBV5-1 and TRBJ2-5; D is unresolved. Germline CDR1 reads SGHRS; CDR2 reads YFSETQ. The CDR3 is 13 amino acids. Between the trimmed V and J ends, which lost 0 bases and 1 base, there was a span of 4 bases. CDR3 coding DNA: TGCGCCAGCAGCTTGGGGGTCCAAGAGACCCAGTACTTC. It specifies CASSLGVQETQYF.

The gene calls are TRBV7-9 and TRBJ2-7; D gene ambiguous. Trimming took 4 bases from V and 5 from J, leaving 15 bases between them. Germline V gene data show CDR1 as SEHNR and CDR2 as FQNEAQ (reference sequence). The CDR3 has 14 amino acids. The CDR3 loop is CASSYSMDSDEQYF. Here the CDR3 DNA reads TGTGCCAGCAGCTACTCAATGGATTCGGACGAGCAGTACTTC.

The rearrangement links TRBV6-5 to TRBJ1-2; D is ambiguous. Germline CDR1 and CDR2: MNHEY and SVGAGI. V lost 3 bases, J lost 0 bases, and 8 bases lay in between. The length of the CDR3 is 14 residues. In DNA, the CDR3 is TGTGCCAGCAGTTATCTCCCAGCTAACTATGGCTACACCTTC. Protein: CASSYLPANYGYTF.

This chain links TRBV11-3 with TRBJ2-1; possibly TRBD2 for D (7 bases). The length of the CDR3 is 12 residues. Trimming removed 8 bases from V and 8 bases from J, with 13 bases in between. Germline V gene data show CDR1 as SGHNT and CDR2 as YENEEA. The CDR3 nucleotides are TGTGCCAGCCGGGCGGGGGCTGATGAGCAGTTCTTC. This encodes CASRAGADEQFF.

This chain links TRBV19 with TRBJ1-2; 7 nucleotides line up with TRBD1. The CDR3 sequence is 15 residues long. Per germline, CDR1 LNHDA and CDR2 SQIVND (reference sequence). V was pared by 1 base and J by 4 bases, with 6 bases of the junction left unmatched. The CDR3: CASSIGDRDFYGYTF. Here the CDR3 DNA reads TGTGCCAGTAGTATAGGCGACAGGGACTTCTATGGCTACACCTTC.

The V gene is TRBV5-8, the J gene TRBJ2-3; the D is unclear. The ends were cut back, 1 base at V and 2 bases at J, with 14 bases in the middle. CDR1 and CDR2 (germline): SGHTS, YDEGEE. The CDR3 loop spans 16 amino acids. The CDR3 DNA sequence: TGTGCCAGCAGCTTGTCCGAGCGATCACTCACAGATACGCAGTATTTT. Translated, it gives CASSLSERSLTDTQYF.

A single count supports this clone. The chain couples TRBV7-2 to TRBJ2-7; TRBD2 might be the D (5 bases). V lost 3 bases to trimming and J lost 1 base, with 13 bases between them. The CDR3 loop spans 15 amino acids. Germline CDR1 and CDR2: SGHTA and FQGNSA. The CDR3 spells CASSFHWGVSYEQYF. The CDR3 DNA sequence: TGTGCCAGCAGCTTTCACTGGGGAGTATCCTACGAGCAGTACTTC.

This clone was seen a single time. This chain uses TRBV7-9 with TRBJ1-2; D is possibly TRBD1 (5 bases). The germline V gene encodes CDR1 SEHNR and CDR2 FQNEAQ (reference sequence). Trimming shortened V by 5 bases and J by 8 bases, and 18 bases separated the two germline ends. The CDR3 has 14 residues. CDR3 sequence: CASSPQYGTGGYTF. In DNA form, the CDR3 reads TGTGCCAGCAGCCCTCAGTACGGGACGGGGGGCTACACCTTC.

Written as DNA, the CDR3 is TGCGCCAGCAGCCTCCAGACAGGGGGTAGGGCTTTCTTT. Amino acids: CASSLQTGGRAFF. This chain uses TRBV4-3 with TRBJ1-1; 9 bases line up with TRBD1. V lost 4 bases, J lost 11 bases, and 8 bases stayed unmatched. CDR1 is LGHNA and CDR2 is YSLEER in the germline V gene. The CDR3 contains 13 residues.

The J gene is TRBJ2-5, the V gene TRBV29-1; D is unclear. CDR1 and CDR2 (germline): SQVTM, ANQGSEA. This CDR3 region has 12 residues. Deletions cut 2 bases from V and 5 bases from J, with 9 bases between. The CDR3, as DNA: TGCAGCGTTGAACTGGTATCGGAGACCCAGTACTTC. Translating it yields CSVELVSETQYF.